The clone carrying this T cell receptor beta chain showed up just once. The entry originates in a study of blood T cell repertoires in COVID-19. In the study overall: Specimens from acute and convalescent COVID-19 originated in the United States, Italy and Spain. From T cells, B-cell-depleted T cells, or PBMCs came the material, which was cDNA or gDNA.

Authors' data handling: Estimation of nucleated cell counts relied on the amplification of reference gene primers. Data came from immunoSEQ multiplex PCR; TCRdb stores just in-frame clones and leaves some out. D and trimming were read from the DNA, whereas the V and J calls and clone size are those reported in that table. The sample carries 150,000 to 200,000 clones, 70% to 90% recorded once. V was shortened by 3 bases and J by 2 bases, with 12 bases between the two germline ends. This CDR3 is built from 15 residues. From germline, CDR1 is SNHLY and CDR2 FYNNEI. Sequenced material: peripheral blood. The gene calls are TRBV2 and TRBJ2-3; TRBD1 might be the D (6 bases). The TCR comes from a man between 18 and 35 years old with acute or convalescent COVID-19. The CDR3 region is CASSDETGHTDTQYF. The CDR3 DNA is TGTGCCAGCAGTGACGAGACAGGACACACAGATACGCAGTATTTT.